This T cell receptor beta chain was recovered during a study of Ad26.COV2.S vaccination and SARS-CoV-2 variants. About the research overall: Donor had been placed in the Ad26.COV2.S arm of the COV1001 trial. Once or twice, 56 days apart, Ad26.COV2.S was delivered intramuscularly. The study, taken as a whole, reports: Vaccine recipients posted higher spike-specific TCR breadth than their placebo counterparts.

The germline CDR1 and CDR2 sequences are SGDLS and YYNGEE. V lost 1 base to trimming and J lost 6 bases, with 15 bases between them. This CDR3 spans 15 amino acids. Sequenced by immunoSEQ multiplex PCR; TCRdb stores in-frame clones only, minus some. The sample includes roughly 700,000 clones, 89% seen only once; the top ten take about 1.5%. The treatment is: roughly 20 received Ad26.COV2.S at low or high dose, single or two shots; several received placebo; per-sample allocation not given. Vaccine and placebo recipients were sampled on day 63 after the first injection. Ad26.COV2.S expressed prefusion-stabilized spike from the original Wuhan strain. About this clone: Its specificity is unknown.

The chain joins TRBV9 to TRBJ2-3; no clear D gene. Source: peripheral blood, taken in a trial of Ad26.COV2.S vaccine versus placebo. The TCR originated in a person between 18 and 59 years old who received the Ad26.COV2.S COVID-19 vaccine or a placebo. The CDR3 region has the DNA TGTGCCAGCAGCGTAAGTCCAGCGTTAATTGATACGCAGTATTTT. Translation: CASSVSPALIDTQYF.